Listed here is a single TCR beta chain. Its antigen is as yet unknown. The sample originates from a study of Ad26.COV2.S vaccination and SARS-CoV-2 variants. Study details: Into the muscle, Ad26.COV2.S was dosed once or twice, 56 days apart. Broader study findings: Recipients of vaccine and of placebo showed similar breadth of their non-spike TCR repertoires.

Treatment here: roughly 20 received Ad26.COV2.S at low or high dose, single or two shots; about 5 received placebo; per-sample allocation not given. The investigators took samples on day 63 after the first vaccine or placebo injection. Built on an Ad26 vector, the vaccine expressed Wuhan-strain SARS-CoV-2 spike. Here immunoSEQ multiplex PCR was the method, and the copy in TCRdb shows in-frame clones only, minus some. The sample lists 200,000 to 250,000 clones, 85% to 90% occurring once. The TCR was taken from a person aged 18-65 years who received the Ad26.COV2.S COVID-19 vaccine or a placebo. Sequenced here: peripheral blood, sampled in a trial of Ad26.COV2.S vaccine versus placebo.

CDR3 nucleotide sequence: TGCGCCAGCAGTGAGGGGACCCTTTATGGCTACACCTTC. It encodes CASSEGTLYGYTF. The chain recombines TRBV5-1 with TRBJ1-2; tentatively, D is TRBD1 (5 bases). The CDR3 runs 13 residues. The germline V gene has CDR1 SGHRS and CDR2 YFSETQ. Trimming shortened V by 5 bases and J by 5 bases, and 13 bases separated the two germline ends.